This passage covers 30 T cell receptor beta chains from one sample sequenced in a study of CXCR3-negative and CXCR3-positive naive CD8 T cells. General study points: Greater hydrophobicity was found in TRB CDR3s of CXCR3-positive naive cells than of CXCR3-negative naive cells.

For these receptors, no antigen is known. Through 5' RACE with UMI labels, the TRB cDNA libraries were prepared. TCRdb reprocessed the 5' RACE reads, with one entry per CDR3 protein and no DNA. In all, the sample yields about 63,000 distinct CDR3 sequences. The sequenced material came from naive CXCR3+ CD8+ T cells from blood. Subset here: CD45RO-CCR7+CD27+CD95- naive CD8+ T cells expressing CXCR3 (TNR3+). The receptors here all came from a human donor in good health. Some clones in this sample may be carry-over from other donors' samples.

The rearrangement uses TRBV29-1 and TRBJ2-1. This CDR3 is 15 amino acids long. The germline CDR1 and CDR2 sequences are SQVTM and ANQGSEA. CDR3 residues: CSVEVFSSREDEQFF.

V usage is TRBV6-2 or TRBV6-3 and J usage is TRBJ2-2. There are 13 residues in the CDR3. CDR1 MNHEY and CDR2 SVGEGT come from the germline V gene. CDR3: CASRTQQTGELFF.

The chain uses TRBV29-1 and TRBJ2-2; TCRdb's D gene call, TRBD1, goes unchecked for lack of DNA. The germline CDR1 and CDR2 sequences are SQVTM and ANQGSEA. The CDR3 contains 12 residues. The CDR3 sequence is CSVLRGTGELFF.

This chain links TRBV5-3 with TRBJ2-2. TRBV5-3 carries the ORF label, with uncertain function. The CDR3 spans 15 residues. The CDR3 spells CARSFLGKDTGELFF.

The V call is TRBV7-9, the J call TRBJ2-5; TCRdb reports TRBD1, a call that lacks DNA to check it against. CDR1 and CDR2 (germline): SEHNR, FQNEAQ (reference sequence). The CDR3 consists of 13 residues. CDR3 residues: CASSPRAEETQYF.

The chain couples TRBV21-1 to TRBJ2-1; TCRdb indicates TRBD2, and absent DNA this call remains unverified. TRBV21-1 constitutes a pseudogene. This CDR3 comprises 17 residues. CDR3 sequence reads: CASSKAHLAGDWNEQFF.

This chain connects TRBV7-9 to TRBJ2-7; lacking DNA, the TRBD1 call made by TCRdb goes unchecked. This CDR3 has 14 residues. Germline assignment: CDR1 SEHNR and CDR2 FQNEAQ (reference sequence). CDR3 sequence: CASSLAGQGFEQYF. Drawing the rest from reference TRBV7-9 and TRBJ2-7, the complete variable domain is DTGVSQNPRHKITKRGQNVTFRCDPISEHNRLYWYRQTLGQGPEFLTYFQNEAQLEKSRLLSDRFSAERPKGSFSTLEIQRTEQGDSAMYLCASSLAGQGFEQYFGPGTRLTVT.

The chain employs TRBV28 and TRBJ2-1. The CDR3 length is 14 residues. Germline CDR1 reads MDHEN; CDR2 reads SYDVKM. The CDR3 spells CASSSEVHYNEQFF.

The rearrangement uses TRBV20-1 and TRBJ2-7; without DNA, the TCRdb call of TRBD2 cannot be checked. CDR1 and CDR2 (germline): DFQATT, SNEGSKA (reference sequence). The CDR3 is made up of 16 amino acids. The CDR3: CSARLPNLAGTYEQYF.

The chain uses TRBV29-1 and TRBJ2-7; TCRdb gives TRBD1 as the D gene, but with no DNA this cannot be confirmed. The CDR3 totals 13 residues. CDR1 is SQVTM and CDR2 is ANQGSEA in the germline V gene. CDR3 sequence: CSGRDSRSYEQYF.

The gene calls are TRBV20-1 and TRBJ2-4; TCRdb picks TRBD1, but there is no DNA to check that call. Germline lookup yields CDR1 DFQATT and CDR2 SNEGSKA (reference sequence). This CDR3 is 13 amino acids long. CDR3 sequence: CSARRVGETGQYF.

The CDR3 reads CASSYSGARSYNEQFF. The V gene is TRBV6-5, the J gene TRBJ2-1; TCRdb picks TRBD2, but there is no DNA to check that call. The CDR3 covers 16 residues. Germline V lookup: CDR1 MNHEY, CDR2 SVGAGI.

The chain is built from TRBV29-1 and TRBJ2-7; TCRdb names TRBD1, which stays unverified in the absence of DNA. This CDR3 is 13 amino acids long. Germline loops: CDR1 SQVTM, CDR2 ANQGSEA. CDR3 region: CSVVSQDSYEQYF.

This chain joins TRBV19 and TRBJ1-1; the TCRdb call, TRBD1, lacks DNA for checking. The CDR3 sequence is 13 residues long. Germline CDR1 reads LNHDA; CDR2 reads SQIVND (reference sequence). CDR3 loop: CASKGQGATEAFF.

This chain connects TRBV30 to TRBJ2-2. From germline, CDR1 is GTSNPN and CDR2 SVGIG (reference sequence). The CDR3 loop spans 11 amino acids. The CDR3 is CAGRFTGELFF.

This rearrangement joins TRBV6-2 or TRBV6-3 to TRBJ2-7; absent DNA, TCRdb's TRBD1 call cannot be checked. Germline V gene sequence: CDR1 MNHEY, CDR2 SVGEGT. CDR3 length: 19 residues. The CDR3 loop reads CASSYSTVIGTAITYEQYF.

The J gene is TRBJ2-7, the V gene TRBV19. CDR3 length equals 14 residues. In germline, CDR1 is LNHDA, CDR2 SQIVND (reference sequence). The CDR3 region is CASSLDGSSYEQYF.

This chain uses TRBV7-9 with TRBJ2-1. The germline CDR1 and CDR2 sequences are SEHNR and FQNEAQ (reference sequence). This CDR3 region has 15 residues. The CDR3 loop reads CASSSLLGSYNEQFF.

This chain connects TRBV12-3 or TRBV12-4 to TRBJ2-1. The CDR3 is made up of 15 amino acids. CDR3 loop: CASSSDGESYNEQFF.

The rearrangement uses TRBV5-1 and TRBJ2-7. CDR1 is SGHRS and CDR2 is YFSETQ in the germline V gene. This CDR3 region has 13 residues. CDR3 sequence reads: CASSLAGTYEQYF.

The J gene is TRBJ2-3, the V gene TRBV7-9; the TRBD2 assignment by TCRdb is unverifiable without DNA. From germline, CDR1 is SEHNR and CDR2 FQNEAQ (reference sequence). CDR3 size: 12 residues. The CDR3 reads CAWRGITDTQYF. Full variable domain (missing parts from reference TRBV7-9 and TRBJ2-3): DTGVSQNPRHKITKRGQNVTFRCDPISEHNRLYWYRQTLGQGPEFLTYFQNEAQLEKSRLLSDRFSAERPKGSFSTLEIQRTEQGDSAMYLCAWRGITDTQYFGPGTRLTVL.

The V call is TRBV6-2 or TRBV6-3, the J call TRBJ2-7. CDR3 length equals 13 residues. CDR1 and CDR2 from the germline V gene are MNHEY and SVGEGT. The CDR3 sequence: CASSYPSASEQYF.

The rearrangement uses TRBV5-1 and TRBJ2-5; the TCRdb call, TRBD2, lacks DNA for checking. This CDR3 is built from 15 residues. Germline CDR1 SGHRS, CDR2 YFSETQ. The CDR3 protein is CASSLVAGVEETQYF.

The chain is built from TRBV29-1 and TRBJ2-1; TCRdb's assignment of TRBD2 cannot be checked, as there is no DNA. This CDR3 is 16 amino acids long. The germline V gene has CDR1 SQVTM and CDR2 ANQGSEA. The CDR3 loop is CSVLGTSGSGYNEQFF.

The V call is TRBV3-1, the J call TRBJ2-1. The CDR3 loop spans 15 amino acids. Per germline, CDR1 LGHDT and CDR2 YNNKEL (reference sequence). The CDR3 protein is CASSPQRSGVQEQFF.

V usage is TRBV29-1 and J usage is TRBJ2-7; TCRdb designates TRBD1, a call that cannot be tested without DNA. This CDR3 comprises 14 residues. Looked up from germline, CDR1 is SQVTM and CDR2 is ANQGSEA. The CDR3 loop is CSVVHGDSYYEQYF.

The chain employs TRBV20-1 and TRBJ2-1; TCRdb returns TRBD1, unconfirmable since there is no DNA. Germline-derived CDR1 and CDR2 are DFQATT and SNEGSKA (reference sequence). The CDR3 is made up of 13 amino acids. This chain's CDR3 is CSASRDRANEQFF.

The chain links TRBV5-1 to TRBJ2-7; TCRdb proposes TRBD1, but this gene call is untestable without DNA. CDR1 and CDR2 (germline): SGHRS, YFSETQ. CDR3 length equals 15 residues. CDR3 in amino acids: CASSLDPGGNYEQYF.

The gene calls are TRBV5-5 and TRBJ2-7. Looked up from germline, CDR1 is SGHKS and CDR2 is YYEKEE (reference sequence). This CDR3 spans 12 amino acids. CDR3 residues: CASSFSIYEQYF. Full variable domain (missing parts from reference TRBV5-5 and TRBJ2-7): DAGVTQSPTHLIKTRGQQVTLRCSPISGHKSVSWYQQVLGQGPQFIFQYYEKEERGRGNFPDRFSARQFPNYSSELNVNALLLGDSALYLCASSFSIYEQYFGPGTRLTVT.

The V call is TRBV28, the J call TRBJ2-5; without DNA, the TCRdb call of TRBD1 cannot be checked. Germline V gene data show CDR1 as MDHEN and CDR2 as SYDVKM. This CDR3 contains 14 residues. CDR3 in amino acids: CASRVVRGRETQYF.